In its sample, the clone carrying this TCR beta chain was seen a few times. Its specificity is unknown. The sample is drawn from a study of T-cell memory formation after mild COVID-19. On the study more broadly: There were largely donor-specific TCR clusters.

5'RACE with constant-segment primers built TCRalpha and TCRbeta cDNA libraries with UMIs. Using its own MiXCR run on the 5' RACE reads, TCRdb lists one record per CDR3 protein. The sample consists of roughly 600,000 distinct CDR3 sequences, approximately 18% of them appearing once. Overall study results and limits: Clones that contracted from day 15 to 85 were balanced CD4/CD8, while later expanders leaned CD4+. Some clones that responded turned up in pre-infection memory, which suggests that cross-reactive memory joined in.

Material for sequencing was PBMCs or a T cell subset sorted from them (not recorded which). The clonotype originates from an adult woman who had mild COVID-19 (a few samples of this study predate the infection). Cell type and time point are not known.

CDR3 DNA: TGTGCCAGCAGCTTCCGGGACAGGCCATTCTACGAGCAGTACTTC. Its protein is CASSFRDRPFYEQYF. The V call is TRBV7-9, the J call TRBJ2-7, with TRBD1 identical over 8 bases. Germline V gene sequence: CDR1 SEHNR, CDR2 FQNEAQ (reference sequence). This CDR3 contains 15 residues. V trimming: 3 bases; J trimming: 3 bases; junction bases outside the gene matches: 7.